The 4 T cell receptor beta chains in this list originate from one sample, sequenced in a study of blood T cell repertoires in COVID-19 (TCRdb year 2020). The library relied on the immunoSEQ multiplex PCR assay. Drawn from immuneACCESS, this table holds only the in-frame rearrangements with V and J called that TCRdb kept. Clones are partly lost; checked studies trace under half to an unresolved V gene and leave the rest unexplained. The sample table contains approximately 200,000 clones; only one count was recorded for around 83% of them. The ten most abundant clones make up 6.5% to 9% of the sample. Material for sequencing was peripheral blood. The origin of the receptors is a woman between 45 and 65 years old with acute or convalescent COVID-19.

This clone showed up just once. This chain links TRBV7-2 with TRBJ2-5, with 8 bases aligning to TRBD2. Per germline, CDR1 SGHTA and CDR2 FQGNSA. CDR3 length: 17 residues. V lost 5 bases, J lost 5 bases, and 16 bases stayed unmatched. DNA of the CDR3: TGTGCCAGCAGCCCAAGTGGGCTTACTAGCGGCGCGGAGACCCAGTACTTC. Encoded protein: CASSPSGLTSGAETQYF.

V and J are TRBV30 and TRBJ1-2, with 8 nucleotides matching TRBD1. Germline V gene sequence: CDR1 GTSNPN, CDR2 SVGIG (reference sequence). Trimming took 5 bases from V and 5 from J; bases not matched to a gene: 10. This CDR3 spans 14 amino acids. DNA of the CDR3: TGTGCCTGGTCCTCCGGGACAGGTGCTTATGGCTACACCTTC. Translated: CAWSSGTGAYGYTF.

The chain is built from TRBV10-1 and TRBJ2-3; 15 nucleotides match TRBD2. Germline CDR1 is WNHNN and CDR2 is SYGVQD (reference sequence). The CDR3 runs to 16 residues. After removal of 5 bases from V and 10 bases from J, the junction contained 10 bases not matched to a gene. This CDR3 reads CASSPAGLAGGTPQYF. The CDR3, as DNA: TGCGCCAGCAGTCCAGCGGGACTAGCGGGAGGTACCCCGCAGTATTTT.

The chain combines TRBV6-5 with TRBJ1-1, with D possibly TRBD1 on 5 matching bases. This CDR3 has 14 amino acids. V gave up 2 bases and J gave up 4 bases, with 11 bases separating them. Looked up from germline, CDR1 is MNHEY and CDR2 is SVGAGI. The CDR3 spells CASSYRGGTTEAFF. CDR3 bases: TGTGCCAGCAGTTACAGGGGCGGAACCACTGAAGCTTTCTTT.